The 31 T cell receptor beta chains in this list originate from one sample, sequenced in a study of CD8+ T cells in alopecia areata. As to treatment: oral pan-JAK inhibitor, 5-10 mg twice daily. Sequencing relied on a cDNA template that was reverse transcribed from extracted RNA. Some clones are missing from TCRdb's copy, which holds only in-frame ones; the method was immunoSEQ multiplex PCR. The top ten hold approximately 0.91% of the sample, which has 160,000 or so clones, roughly 65% seen once. The starting material was CD4+ T cells sorted from blood, obtained at week 4, from a patient treated with tofacitinib. These receptors were taken from a human donor with alopecia areata.

This clone was observed a few times. Here the CDR3 DNA reads TGTGCCAGTAGGCTTTGGGCATCGGCCTACGAGCAGTACTTC. Amino acid sequence: CASRLWASAYEQYF. This sequence joins TRBV19 and TRBJ2-7; no reliable D call. Germline lookup yields CDR1 LNHDA and CDR2 SQIVND (reference sequence). V was cut by 6 bases and J by 2 bases, with 14 bases left in between. The CDR3 loop spans 14 amino acids.

J is TRBJ2-1 and V is TRBV4-2, with 7 bases fitting TRBD2. The CDR3 consists of 13 residues. Per germline, CDR1 LGHNA and CDR2 YNFKEQ. V was pared by 9 bases and J by 6 bases, with 8 bases of the junction left unmatched. The CDR3 reads CASMGGEANEQFF. CDR3 in DNA: TGTGCCAGTATGGGAGGGGAGGCCAATGAGCAGTTCTTC.

The genes are TRBV5-1 and TRBJ2-1, with D possibly matching TRBD1 (6 bases). Germline V gene sequence: CDR1 SGHRS, CDR2 YFSETQ. V shed 5 bases and J shed 7 bases, with 13 bases lying between them. This CDR3 contains 13 residues. CDR3 in amino acids: CASSTTTGNEQFF. The CDR3 DNA follows: TGCGCCAGCAGTACGACCACAGGGAATGAGCAGTTCTTC.

The rearrangement joins TRBV9 to TRBJ2-2; D might be TRBD1 (6 bases). Trimming removed 6 bases at V and 1 base at J, with 16 bases between. This CDR3 contains 16 residues. Germline V gene lookup returns CDR1 SGDLS and CDR2 YYNGEE. CDR3: CASNREGGRNTGELFF. The CDR3 DNA reads as TGTGCCAGCAACAGAGAAGGGGGTCGGAACACCGGGGAGCTGTTTTTT. Combining the CDR3 with reference TRBV9 and TRBJ2-2 gives the whole variable domain DSGVTQTPKHLITATGQRVTLRCSPRSGDLSVYWYQQSLDQGLQFLIQYYNGEERAKGNILERFSAQQFPDLHSELNLSSLELGDSALYFCASNREGGRNTGELFFGEGSRLTVL.

V gene TRBV6-5 combines with J gene TRBJ1-6, with 10 positions matching TRBD1. V lost 2 bases to trimming and J lost 10 bases; unmatched junction nucleotides: 5. This CDR3 is 15 amino acids long. CDR1 and CDR2 from the germline V gene are MNHEY and SVGAGI. The CDR3 DNA is TGTGCCAGCAGTTACCAAGGGACAGGGGTCTCACCCCTCCACTTT. Protein: CASSYQGTGVSPLHF.

This clone was counted between two and nine times. This rearrangement joins TRBV19 to TRBJ1-1, with D unclear. Germline V lookup: CDR1 LNHDA, CDR2 SQIVND (reference sequence). V lost 7 bases and J 7 bases, leaving 13 bases between the germline ends. The CDR3 contains 12 residues. The CDR3 nucleotides read TGTGCCAGTACCCTGGGCGCATTTGAAGCTTTCTTT. This codes for CASTLGAFEAFF.

This chain links TRBV27 with TRBJ1-6; D might be TRBD1 (6 bases). Germline assignment: CDR1 MNHEY and CDR2 SMNVEV (reference sequence). V lost 2 bases, J lost 10 bases, and 15 bases lay in between. CDR3 length equals 15 residues. CDR3: CASSLMGRRGSPLHF. CDR3 coding DNA: TGTGCCAGCAGTTTAATGGGCAGGAGGGGGTCACCCCTCCACTTT.

This clone was counted between two and nine times. J is TRBJ1-3 and V is TRBV27, with TRBD1 as a possible D gene (6 bases). The V end lost 5 bases, the J end lost 0 bases, and 20 bases lay between the germline ends. The CDR3 extends over 18 amino acids. Per germline, CDR1 MNHEY and CDR2 SMNVEV (reference sequence). Written as DNA, the CDR3 is TGTGCCAGCAGTCTTAACGCTCCGGGACACGGCTCTGGAAACACCATATATTTT. Its translation: CASSLNAPGHGSGNTIYF.

This chain connects TRBV30 to TRBJ2-5; D may correspond to TRBD1 or TRBD2 (7 bases each). The CDR3 is 15 residues long. From germline, CDR1 is GTSNPN and CDR2 SVGIG (reference sequence). V shed 4 bases and J shed 2 bases, with 17 bases lying between them. CDR3 nucleotides: TGTGCCTGGATGGGGGGGGACAGCCCACAAGAGACCCAGTACTTC. It codes for CAWMGGDSPQETQYF. Full variable domain (missing parts from reference TRBV30 and TRBJ2-5): SQTIHQWPATLVQPVGSPLSLECTVEGTSNPNLYWYRQAAGRGLQLLFYSVGIGQISSEVPQNLSASRPQDRQFILSSKKLLLSDSGFYLCAWMGGDSPQETQYFGPGTRLLVL.

A few counts support this clone. This rearrangement joins TRBV6-6 to TRBJ1-1; D perhaps matches TRBD1 (5 bases). Deletions cut 3 bases from V and 1 base from J, with 12 bases between. CDR3 length: 15 amino acids. The germline gives CDR1 MNHNY, CDR2 SVGAGI (reference sequence). CDR3 loop: CASSYSQGRNTEAFF. The CDR3 nucleotides are TGTGCCAGCAGTTATAGTCAGGGCCGGAACACTGAAGCTTTCTTT.

The chain uses TRBV29-1 and TRBJ2-1; TRBD1 agrees at 10 bases. Trimming at V came to 6 bases and at J to 9 bases, leaving 8 bases not matched to a gene. The CDR3 length is 13 residues. Germline CDR1 SQVTM, CDR2 ANQGSEA. The CDR3 protein is CSVPGQGYFEQFF. CDR3 DNA: TGCAGCGTCCCGGGACAGGGGTATTTTGAGCAGTTCTTC.

Here the CDR3 reads CSAGGQGPYEQYF. DNA for the CDR3: TGCAGCGCAGGGGGACAGGGTCCCTACGAGCAGTACTTC. The rearrangement uses TRBV29-1 and TRBJ2-7; TRBD1 aligns across 9 bases. Trimming at V came to 7 bases and at J to 2 bases, leaving 6 bases not matched to a gene. Germline CDR1 and CDR2: SQVTM and ANQGSEA. This CDR3 has 13 amino acids.

The chain recombines TRBV6-5 with TRBJ1-6; D uncertain. Germline loops: CDR1 MNHEY, CDR2 SVGAGI. Trimming stripped 5 bases from V and 13 bases from J, with 12 bases between. The CDR3 totals 12 residues. The CDR3 nucleotides are TGTGCCAGCAGTAAATACAGAATCCCCCTCCACTTT. Encoded protein: CASSKYRIPLHF.

This chain joins TRBV7-2 and TRBJ2-3; TRBD2 is a possible D gene (6 bases). Trimming cost V 4 bases and J 0 bases, with 8 bases left between them. CDR3 size: 14 residues. The V gene's germline CDR1 is SGHTA and CDR2 FQGNSA. The CDR3 region is CASSSGLSTDTQYF. DNA of the CDR3: TGTGCCAGCAGCTCAGGACTAAGCACAGATACGCAGTATTTT.

CDR3 in amino acids: CASSLTQGNDQPQHF. The CDR3 DNA reads as TGTGCCAGCAGCCTTACTCAGGGGAACGATCAGCCCCAGCATTTT. This chain uses TRBV4-2 with TRBJ1-5, with a tentative D call TRBD1 (6 bases). CDR3 size: 15 residues. V gave up 4 bases and J gave up 5 bases, with 15 bases separating them. Germline V gene lookup returns CDR1 LGHNA and CDR2 YNFKEQ.

The chain carries TRBV2 and TRBJ2-4, with D maybe TRBD1 (5 bases). Germline CDR1 is SNHLY and CDR2 is FYNNEI. This CDR3 has 14 amino acids. Trimming left V 4 bases short and J 3 bases short, with 10 bases between. In DNA, the CDR3 is TGTGCCAGCAGTGGCCCGGACAACAAAAACATTCAGTACTTC. Protein sequence: CASSGPDNKNIQYF.

This rearrangement joins TRBV30 to TRBJ1-6; D is unresolved. V lost 3 bases to trimming and J lost 15 bases, with 15 bases between them. CDR3 length equals 12 residues. The germline V gene encodes CDR1 GTSNPN and CDR2 SVGIG (reference sequence). CDR3 sequence reads: CAWRGGSANLHF. The CDR3, as DNA: TGTGCCTGGAGGGGAGGGTCGGCCAACCTCCACTTT.

The V gene is TRBV30, the J gene TRBJ1-2; D gene ambiguous. Germline loops: CDR1 GTSNPN, CDR2 SVGIG (reference sequence). The CDR3 totals 13 residues. Trimming removed 8 bases at V and 2 bases at J, with 15 bases between. The CDR3 here is CAQKIGGNYGYTF. The CDR3 DNA sequence: TGTGCCCAAAAAATCGGAGGGAACTATGGCTACACCTTC.

The chain couples TRBV13 to TRBJ2-3, with a possible D match to TRBD2 (5 bases). The germline gives CDR1 PRHDT, CDR2 FYEKMQ (reference sequence). Between the trimmed V and J ends, which lost 5 bases and 2 bases, there was a span of 14 bases. CDR3 length: 15 residues. The CDR3 reads CASSNSRGDTDTQYF. CDR3 nucleotide sequence: TGTGCCAGCAGCAATAGTCGGGGAGACACAGATACGCAGTATTTT.

V usage is TRBV27 and J usage is TRBJ1-5; D gene ambiguous. Germline lookup yields CDR1 MNHEY and CDR2 SMNVEV (reference sequence). V was cut by 5 bases and J by 9 bases, with 17 bases left in between. The CDR3 runs 14 residues. CDR3 protein: CASSNDGAIWPQHF. The CDR3 nucleotides are TGTGCCAGCAGTAACGACGGAGCGATCTGGCCCCAGCATTTT.

The V call is TRBV30, the J call TRBJ2-1, with 10 bases aligning to TRBD2. Germline CDR1 and CDR2: GTSNPN and SVGIG (reference sequence). Trimming at V came to 0 bases and at J to 2 bases, leaving 1 base not matched to a gene. CDR3 size: 15 residues. The CDR3 spells CAWSVLAGTYNEQFF. The CDR3, as DNA: TGTGCCTGGAGTGTACTAGCGGGGACCTACAATGAGCAGTTCTTC.

The chain carries TRBV6-5 and TRBJ2-1; D not resolved. From germline, CDR1 is MNHEY and CDR2 SVGAGI. V lost 6 bases and J 8 bases, leaving 8 bases between the germline ends. The CDR3 contains 11 residues. In nucleotides, the CDR3 is TGTGCCAGCAGGGGGTTGGATGAGCAGTTCTTC. Amino acids: CASRGLDEQFF.

A few counts support this clone. The chain couples TRBV10-3 to TRBJ2-2; 10 bases fit TRBD2. The CDR3 runs 15 residues. Germline CDR1 is ENHRY and CDR2 is SYGVKD. V lost 6 bases, J lost 4 bases, and 5 bases stayed unmatched. Here the CDR3 reads CAIRAAGGPTGELFF. CDR3 sequence (DNA): TGTGCCATCAGGGCAGCGGGGGGGCCCACCGGGGAGCTGTTTTTT.

The J gene is TRBJ2-3, the V gene TRBV15; D is unclear. CDR1 is LNHNV and CDR2 is YYDKDF in the germline V gene (reference sequence). The CDR3 is 15 residues long. The germline V and J ends were trimmed by 1 base and 0 bases, with 8 bases remaining between them. In nucleotides, the CDR3 is TGTGCCACCAGCAGAGTTCCGCTAAGCACAGATACGCAGTATTTT. This codes for CATSRVPLSTDTQYF. Drawing the rest from reference TRBV15 and TRBJ2-3, the complete variable domain is DAMVIQNPRYQVTQFGKPVTLSCSQTLNHNVMYWYQQKSSQAPKLLFHYYDKDFNNEADTPDNFQSRRPNTSFCFLDIRSPGLGDTAMYLCATSRVPLSTDTQYFGPGTRLTVL.

This clone was detected a few times. The chain combines TRBV30 with TRBJ1-1, with D perhaps matching TRBD1 (6 bases). V gave up 2 bases and J gave up 4 bases, with 14 bases separating them. CDR1 is GTSNPN and CDR2 is SVGIG in the germline V gene (reference sequence). The CDR3 sequence is 14 residues long. Here the CDR3 reads CAWSIWGARTEAFF. The DNA for the CDR3 is TGTGCCTGGAGTATCTGGGGGGCGCGCACTGAAGCTTTCTTT.

This clone was recorded a few times. The gene calls are TRBV29-1 and TRBJ1-1, with D unclear. The CDR3 loop spans 12 amino acids. From germline, CDR1 is SQVTM and CDR2 ANQGSEA. V dropped 6 bases and J dropped 2 bases, with 10 bases sitting between them. CDR3 residues: CSVTVPNTEAFF. As DNA, the CDR3 is TGCAGCGTAACCGTCCCTAACACTGAAGCTTTCTTT.

This clone occurred a few times. The V call is TRBV4-3, the J call TRBJ2-1; D is possibly TRBD2 (6 bases). The CDR3 runs 16 residues. Per the germline V gene, CDR1 is LGHNA and CDR2 is YSLEER. V was shortened by 0 bases and J by 5 bases, with 14 bases between the two germline ends. CDR3 sequence: CASSQDLRDSNNEQFF. The CDR3, as DNA: TGCGCCAGCAGCCAAGATCTCAGGGACTCTAACAATGAGCAGTTCTTC.

The chain combines TRBV12-5 with TRBJ2-7; D is undetermined. The CDR3 length is 13 residues. V lost 3 bases and J lost 4, with 10 bases in between. Germline values: CDR1 LGHNT, CDR2 FRNRAP. CDR3 protein: CASGLGRIYEQYF. In DNA, the CDR3 is TGTGCTAGTGGTTTAGGGCGGATTTACGAGCAGTACTTC.

The chain is built from TRBV15 and TRBJ2-7, with a possible D match to TRBD1 (6 bases). Germline lookup yields CDR1 LNHNV and CDR2 YYDKDF (reference sequence). This CDR3 spans 14 amino acids. V lost 0 bases to trimming and J lost 3 bases, with 9 bases between them. The CDR3 spells CATSRDLDSYEQYF. In nucleotides, the CDR3 is TGTGCCACCAGCAGAGATTTGGACAGCTACGAGCAGTACTTC.

The genes are TRBV9 and TRBJ1-2; 9 nucleotides line up with TRBD1. Germline V gene data show CDR1 as SGDLS and CDR2 as YYNGEE. With V trimmed by 4 bases and J by 3 bases, 7 bases remained unmatched. The CDR3 spans 15 residues. CDR3 loop: CASSPGQGLHYGYTF. CDR3 DNA sequence: TGTGCCAGCAGCCCTGGACAGGGGCTTCACTATGGCTACACCTTC.

This clone was picked up a small number of times. This chain links TRBV29-1 with TRBJ1-1; D is possibly TRBD1 (6 bases). Germline-derived CDR1 and CDR2 are SQVTM and ANQGSEA. The V end lost 2 bases, the J end lost 3 bases, and 10 bases lay between the germline ends. CDR3 length: 13 residues. In DNA form, the CDR3 reads TGCAGCGTTGAAAAGGGGGGGTACACTGAAGCTTTCTTT. It specifies CSVEKGGYTEAFF.